The rows below give T cell receptor beta chains drawn from one sample of a study of cytomegalovirus exposure and HLA in healthy donors. Libraries were prepared by immunoSEQ multiplex PCR; TCRdb keeps only in-frame clonotypes and omits some of them. The data hold 90,000 to 110,000 clones, with more than 60% observed a single time. The specimen sequenced was PBMCs. The receptors come from a male donor in good health and CMV-seronegative. CDR3s include the opening cysteine and the closing phenylalanine or tryptophan. D genes are given only for firm matches. Not all rows give a size; the values are once, few, many and, for expanded clones, a class.

TRBV7-3	TRBJ2-1	TRBD2	.	TGTGCCAGCAGCTCTCGGAATAGCGGGCGGGACAATGAGCAGTTCTTC	CASSSRNSGRDNEQFF
TRBV6-5	TRBJ2-5	.	.	TGTGCCAGCAGTAGGGGGCCGGGAGTTAGGGAGACCCAGTACTTC	CASSRGPGVRETQYF
TRBV7-9	TRBJ1-1	.	.	TGTGCCAGCAGCCACAGGAACACTGAAGCTTTCTTT	CASSHRNTEAFF
TRBV7-9	TRBJ2-1	TRBD1	.	TGTGCCAGCAGCTTGACAGGGGCCCTAGGAGAGCAGTTCTTC	CASSLTGALGEQFF
TRBV29-1	TRBJ1-2	.	.	TGCAGCGTTGACCCCGGGGGTGTGGGCTACACCTTC	CSVDPGGVGYTF
TRBV6-6	TRBJ2-7	TRBD1	.	TGTGCCAGCTGCGGACAGGGGATAAGTGAGCAGTACTTC	CASCGQGISEQYF
TRBV6-5	TRBJ2-1	TRBD2	.	TGTGCCAGCAGTTACTCGCTAGCGGGAGCGTTTGAGCAGTTCTTC	CASSYSLAGAFEQFF
TRBV4-2	TRBJ2-5	TRBD2	.	TGTGCCAGCAGCCAAGAACTAGCGGGAGGAAAGACCCAGTACTTC	CASSQELAGGKTQYF
TRBV7-3	TRBJ2-7	.	.	TGTGCCAGCAGCGCCGGGCGGGTGGGCCCCAAGGAGCAGTACTTC	CASSAGRVGPKEQYF
TRBV25-1	TRBJ2-1	TRBD2	few	TGTGCCAGCAGTGAATCTCTCAGAACTAGCGGGGCGGACAATGAGCAGTTCTTC	CASSESLRTSGADNEQFF
TRBV2	TRBJ1-1	.	.	TGTGCCAGCAACCCTGGCCCGAACACTGAAGCTTTCTTT	CASNPGPNTEAFF
TRBV5-1	TRBJ2-7	TRBD2	.	TGCGCCAGCAGCTTGCCTAGCGGGTCCGACGAGCAGTACTTC	CASSLPSGSDEQYF
TRBV6-6	TRBJ2-7	.	.	TGTGCCAGCAGTTACGATCGAAGGGGGGGCGAGCAGTACTTC	CASSYDRRGGEQYF
TRBV5-6	TRBJ1-1	.	.	TGTGCCAGCAGCTTTTGGGCCAGACACCCTAACACTGAAGCTTTCTTT	CASSFWARHPNTEAFF
TRBV18	TRBJ2-7	.	.	TGTGCCAGCTCACCCGGTGCGGGTGGCTACGAGCAGTACTTC	CASSPGAGGYEQYF
TRBV5-8	TRBJ2-7	TRBD1	.	TGTGCCAGCAGCTTATGGACAGGGGGGCCTTACGAGCAGTACTTC	CASSLWTGGPYEQYF